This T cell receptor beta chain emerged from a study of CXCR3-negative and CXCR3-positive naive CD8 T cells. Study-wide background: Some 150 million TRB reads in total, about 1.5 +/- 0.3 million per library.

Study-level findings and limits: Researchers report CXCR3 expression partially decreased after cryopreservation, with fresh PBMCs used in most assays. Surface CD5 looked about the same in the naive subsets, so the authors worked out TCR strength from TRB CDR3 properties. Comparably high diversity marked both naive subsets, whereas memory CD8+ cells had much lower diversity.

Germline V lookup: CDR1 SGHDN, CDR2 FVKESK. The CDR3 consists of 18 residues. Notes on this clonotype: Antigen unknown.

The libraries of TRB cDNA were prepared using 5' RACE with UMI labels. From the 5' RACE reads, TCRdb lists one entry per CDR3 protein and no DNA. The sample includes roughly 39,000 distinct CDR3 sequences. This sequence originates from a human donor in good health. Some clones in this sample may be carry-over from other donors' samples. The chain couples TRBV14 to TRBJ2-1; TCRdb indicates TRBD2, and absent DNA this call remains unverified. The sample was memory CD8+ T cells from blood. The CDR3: CASSQSGTLLSSYNEQFF. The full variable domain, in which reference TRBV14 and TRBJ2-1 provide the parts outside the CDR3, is EAGVTQFPSHSVIEKGQTVTLRCDPISGHDNLYWYRRVMGKEIKFLLHFVKESKQDESGMPNNRFLAERTGGTYSTLKVQPAELEDSGVYFCASSQSGTLLSSYNEQFFGPGTRLTVL.